A selection of T cell receptor beta chains follows, all from one sample in a study of beta chain features in type 1 diabetes. Some clones are missing from TCRdb's copy, which holds only in-frame ones; the method was immunoSEQ multiplex PCR. The sample has 150,000 or so clones; roughly 9.7% are singletons. The material sequenced was central memory CD4+ T cells from blood. The receptors were sampled from a middle-aged woman in good health. Each CDR3 is given with its conserved first and last residue. D genes are given only for firm matches. Size tells how often a clone was seen (once, few, many) or the class of an expanded clone, and some rows leave it out.

abundance	v_gene	d_gene	j_gene	CDR3aa	CDR3nt
.	TRBV29-1	.	TRBJ2-3	CSVDVQNSDTQYF	TGCAGCGTTGACGTACAGAATTCAGATACGCAGTATTTT
.	TRBV6-5	TRBD2	TRBJ2-3	CASSGAGGSDTQYF	TGTGCCAGCAGTGGAGCGGGGGGATCAGATACGCAGTATTTT
few	TRBV18	.	TRBJ2-7	CASSPAAGAHEQYF	TGTGCCAGCTCACCGGCGGCAGGGGCTCACGAGCAGTACTTC
.	TRBV27	.	TRBJ2-1	CASSLGGFSRGLGGANEQFF	TGTGCCAGCAGTTTGGGGGGTTTTTCTAGGGGTTTGGGTGGGGCCAATGAGCAGTTCTTC
.	TRBV11-2	.	TRBJ1-2	CASSLTTQGPPYGYTF	TGTGCCAGCAGCCTGACAACCCAGGGCCCTCCATATGGCTACACCTTC
few	TRBV5-1	TRBD1	TRBJ1-5	CASSLGRGKHQPQHF	TGCGCCAGCAGCTTAGGCAGGGGGAAACATCAGCCCCAGCATTTT
.	TRBV5-4	TRBD1	TRBJ1-1	CASSSLTGSTEAFF	TGTGCCAGCAGCTCGTTGACAGGGAGCACTGAAGCTTTCTTT
.	TRBV19	.	TRBJ1-2	CASKFDRDYGYTF	TGTGCCAGTAAGTTCGACAGAGACTATGGCTACACCTTC
few	TRBV19	TRBD1	TRBJ2-7	CASKGQAAGYEQYF	TGTGCCTCAAAAGGACAGGCCGCCGGCTACGAGCAGTACTTC
.	TRBV9	TRBD2	TRBJ2-5	CASSAGTSQETQYF	TGTGCCAGCAGCGCCGGGACTAGCCAAGAGACCCAGTACTTC
.	TRBV19	.	TRBJ2-5	CVSSFASETQYF	TGTGTCAGTAGTTTCGCGTCGGAGACCCAGTACTTC
many	TRBV7-2	TRBD1	TRBJ2-5	CASSQTGQGGTQYF	TGTGCCAGCAGCCAGACCGGACAGGGGGGGACCCAGTACTTC
few	TRBV29-1	TRBD1	TRBJ2-7	CSVGDRGSYEQYF	TGCAGCGTTGGTGACAGGGGGTCCTACGAGCAGTACTTC
.	TRBV5-1	TRBD1	TRBJ1-1	CASGPDRATEAFF	TGCGCCAGTGGACCGGACAGGGCCACTGAAGCTTTCTTT
.	TRBV7-8	TRBD1	TRBJ2-1	CASSLRQGAVDNEQFF	TGTGCCAGCAGCTTACGACAGGGGGCGGTAGACAATGAGCAGTTCTTC
few	TRBV14	.	TRBJ2-1	CASSQVGGGPYNEQFF	TGTGCCAGCAGCCAAGTAGGGGGGGGGCCATACAATGAGCAGTTCTTC
many	TRBV10-3	.	TRBJ2-7	CAISESRSYEQYF	TGTGCCATCAGTGAGTCACGGTCCTACGAGCAGTACTTC
.	TRBV18	.	TRBJ1-2	CASSPFQEGGHGYTF	TGTGCCAGCTCACCGTTCCAAGAGGGGGGGCATGGCTACACCTTC
.	TRBV5-1	.	TRBJ2-2	CASSLTINTGELFF	TGCGCCAGCAGCCTAACTATCAACACCGGGGAGCTGTTTTTT
.	TRBV5-4	TRBD1	TRBJ2-5	CASSPGTALGETQYF	TGTGCCAGCAGCCCCGGGACAGCTCTGGGAGAGACCCAGTACTTC
few	TRBV29-1	.	TRBJ2-7	CSVASSINEQYF	TGCAGCGTTGCCAGTTCGATCAACGAGCAGTACTTC
.	TRBV5-6	TRBD1	TRBJ1-2	CASSPPGTGFLYGYTF	TGTGCCAGCAGTCCCCCCGGGACAGGGTTTCTCTATGGCTACACCTTC
.	TRBV7-2	.	TRBJ1-1	CASSLRRTDTEAFF	TGTGCCAGCAGCTTAAGGCGGACTGACACTGAAGCTTTCTTT
.	TRBV6-6	.	TRBJ2-1	CASSLRTDYNEQFF	TGTGCCAGCAGTTTGCGGACTGATTACAATGAGCAGTTCTTC
.	TRBV6-6	TRBD1	TRBJ2-7	CASSYSSGAGGYEQYF	TGTGCCAGCAGTTACTCGAGTGGGGCAGGGGGCTACGAGCAGTACTTC
.	TRBV19	.	TRBJ2-3	CASSMRSGSGTDTQYF	TGTGCCAGTAGTATGCGGTCGGGATCTGGCACAGATACGCAGTATTTT
few	TRBV6-5	.	TRBJ2-3	CASSYGRGDTDTQYF	TGTGCCAGCAGTTACGGGCGGGGTGACACAGATACGCAGTATTTT